This T cell receptor (beta chain) was captured in a study of blood T cell repertoires in COVID-19. Here immunoSEQ multiplex PCR was the method, and the copy in TCRdb shows in-frame clones only, minus some. Here the sample spans roughly 140,000 clones, roughly 90% being singletons. The V and J ends lost 0 bases and 8 bases respectively, with 12 bases between them. The CDR3 runs to 14 residues. Germline CDR1 KGHDR, CDR2 SFDVKD. The clonotype comes from a man in his forties or fifties with active or convalescent COVID-19. This chain joins TRBV24-1 and TRBJ1-2; D gene ambiguous. The sequenced material came from peripheral blood. CDR3 loop: CATSDLQRGQGYTF. For the CDR3, the DNA is TGTGCCACCAGTGATTTGCAACGCGGCCAGGGCTACACCTTC.